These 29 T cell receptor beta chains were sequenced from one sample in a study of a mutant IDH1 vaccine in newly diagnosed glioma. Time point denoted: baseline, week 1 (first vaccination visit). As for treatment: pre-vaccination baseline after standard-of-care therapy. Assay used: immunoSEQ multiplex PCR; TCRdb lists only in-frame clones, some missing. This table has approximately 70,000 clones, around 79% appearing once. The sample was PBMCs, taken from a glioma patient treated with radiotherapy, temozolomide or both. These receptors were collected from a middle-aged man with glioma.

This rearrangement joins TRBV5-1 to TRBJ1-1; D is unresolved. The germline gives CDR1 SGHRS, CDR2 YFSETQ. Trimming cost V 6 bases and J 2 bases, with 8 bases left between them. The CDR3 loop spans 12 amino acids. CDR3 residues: CASIPPNTEAFF. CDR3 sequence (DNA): TGCGCCAGCATCCCGCCCAACACTGAAGCTTTCTTT.

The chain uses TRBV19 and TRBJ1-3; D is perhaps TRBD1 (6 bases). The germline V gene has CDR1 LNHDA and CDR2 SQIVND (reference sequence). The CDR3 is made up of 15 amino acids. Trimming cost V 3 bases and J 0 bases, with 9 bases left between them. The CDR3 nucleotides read TGTGCCAGTAGTATGCGGGGGGCCTCTGGAAACACCATATATTTT. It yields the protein CASSMRGASGNTIYF.

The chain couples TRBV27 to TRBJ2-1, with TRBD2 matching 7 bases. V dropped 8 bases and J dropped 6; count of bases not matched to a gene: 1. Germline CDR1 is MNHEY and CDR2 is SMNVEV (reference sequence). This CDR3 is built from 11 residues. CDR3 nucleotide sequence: TGTGCCAGCGGGGAGGGCAATGAGCAGTTCTTC. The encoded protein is CASGEGNEQFF.

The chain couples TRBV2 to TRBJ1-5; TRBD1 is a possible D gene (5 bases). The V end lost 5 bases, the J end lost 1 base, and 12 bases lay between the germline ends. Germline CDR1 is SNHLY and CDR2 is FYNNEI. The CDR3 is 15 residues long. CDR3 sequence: CASSPGTYSNQPQHF. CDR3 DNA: TGTGCCAGCAGTCCCGGGACGTACAGCAATCAGCCCCAGCATTTT.

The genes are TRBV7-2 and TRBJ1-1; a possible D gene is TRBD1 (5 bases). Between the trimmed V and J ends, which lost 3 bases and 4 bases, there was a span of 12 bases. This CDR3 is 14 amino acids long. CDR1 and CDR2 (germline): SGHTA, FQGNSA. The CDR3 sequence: CASSLSRQTTEAFF. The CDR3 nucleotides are TGTGCCAGCAGCTTGAGTAGACAGACCACTGAAGCTTTCTTT.

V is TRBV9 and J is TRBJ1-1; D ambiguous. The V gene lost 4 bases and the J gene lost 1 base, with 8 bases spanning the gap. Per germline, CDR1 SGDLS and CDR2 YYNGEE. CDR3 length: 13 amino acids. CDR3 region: CASSLERNTEAFF. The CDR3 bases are TGTGCCAGCAGCCTAGAGCGGAACACTGAAGCTTTCTTT.

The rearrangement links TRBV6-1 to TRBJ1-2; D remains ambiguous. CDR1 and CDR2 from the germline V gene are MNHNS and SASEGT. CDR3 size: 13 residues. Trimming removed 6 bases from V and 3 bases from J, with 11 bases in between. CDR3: CASRGQQHYGYTF. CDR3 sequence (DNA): TGTGCCAGCAGAGGTCAACAGCACTATGGCTACACCTTC.

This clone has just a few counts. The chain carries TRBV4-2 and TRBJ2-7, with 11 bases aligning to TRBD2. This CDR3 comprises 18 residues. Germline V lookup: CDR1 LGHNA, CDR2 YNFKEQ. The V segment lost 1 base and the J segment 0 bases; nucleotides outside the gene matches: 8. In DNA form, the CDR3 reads TGTGCCAGCAGCCAAGGTGGGACTAGCGGAACACGCTCCTACGAGCAGTACTTC. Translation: CASSQGGTSGTRSYEQYF.

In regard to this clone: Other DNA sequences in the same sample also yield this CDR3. CDR3 in DNA: TGTGCCAGCAGCTCCGACAGGGGAGAGACCCAGTACTTC. Translated, it gives CASSSDRGETQYF. This chain connects TRBV7-2 to TRBJ2-5; 8 nucleotides match TRBD1. There are 13 residues in the CDR3. Germline assignment: CDR1 SGHTA and CDR2 FQGNSA. The J segment lost 4 bases and the V segment lost 4 bases, leaving 2 bases of the junction unmatched.

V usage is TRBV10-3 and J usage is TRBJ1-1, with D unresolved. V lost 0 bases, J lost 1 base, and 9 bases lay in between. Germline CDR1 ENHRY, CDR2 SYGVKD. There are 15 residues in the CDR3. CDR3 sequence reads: CAISESLPSNTEAFF. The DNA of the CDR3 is TGTGCCATCAGTGAGTCCCTACCATCGAACACTGAAGCTTTCTTT.

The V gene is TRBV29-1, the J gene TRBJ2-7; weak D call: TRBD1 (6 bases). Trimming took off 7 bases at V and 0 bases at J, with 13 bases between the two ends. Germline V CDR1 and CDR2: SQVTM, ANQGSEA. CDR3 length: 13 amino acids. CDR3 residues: CSAQGLSSYEQYF. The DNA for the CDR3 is TGCAGCGCGCAGGGGTTAAGCTCCTACGAGCAGTACTTC.

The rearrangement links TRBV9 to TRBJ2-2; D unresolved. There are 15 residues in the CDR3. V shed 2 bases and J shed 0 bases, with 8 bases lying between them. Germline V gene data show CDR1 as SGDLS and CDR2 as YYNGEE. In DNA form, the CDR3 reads TGTGCCAGCAGCGTTTCCAGCACGAACACCGGGGAGCTGTTTTTT. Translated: CASSVSSTNTGELFF.

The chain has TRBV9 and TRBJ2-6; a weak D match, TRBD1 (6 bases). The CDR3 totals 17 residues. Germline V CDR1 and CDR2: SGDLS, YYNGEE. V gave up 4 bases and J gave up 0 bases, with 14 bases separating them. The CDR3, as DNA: TGTGCCAGCAGCCCGATTTTACAGGGCTCTGGGGCCAACGTCCTGACTTTC. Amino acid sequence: CASSPILQGSGANVLTF.

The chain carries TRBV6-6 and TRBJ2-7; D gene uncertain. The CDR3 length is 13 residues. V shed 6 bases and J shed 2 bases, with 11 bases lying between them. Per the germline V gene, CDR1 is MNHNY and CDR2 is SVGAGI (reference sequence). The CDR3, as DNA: TGTGCCAGCAGGCCCCAGGAAACCTACGAGCAGTACTTC. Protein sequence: CASRPQETYEQYF.

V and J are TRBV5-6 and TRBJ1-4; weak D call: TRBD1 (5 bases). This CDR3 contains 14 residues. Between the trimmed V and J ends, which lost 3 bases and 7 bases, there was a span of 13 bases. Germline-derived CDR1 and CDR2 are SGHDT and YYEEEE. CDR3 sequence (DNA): TGTGCCAGCAGCTCTAAAGGGGAGGGTGAAAAACTGTTTTTT. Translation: CASSSKGEGEKLFF.

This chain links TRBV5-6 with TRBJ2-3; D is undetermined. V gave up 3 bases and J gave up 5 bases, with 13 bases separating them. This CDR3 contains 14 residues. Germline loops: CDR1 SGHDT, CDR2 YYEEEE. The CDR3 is CASSYTRWGDTQYF. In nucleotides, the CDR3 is TGTGCCAGCAGCTATACCAGGTGGGGAGATACGCAGTATTTT.

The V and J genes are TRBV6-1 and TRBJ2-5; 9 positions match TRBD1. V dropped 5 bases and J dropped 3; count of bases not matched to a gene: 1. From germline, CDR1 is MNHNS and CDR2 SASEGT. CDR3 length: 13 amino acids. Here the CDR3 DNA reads TGTGCCAGCAGTCGACAGGGGGAAGAGACCCAGTACTTC. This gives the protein CASSRQGEETQYF.

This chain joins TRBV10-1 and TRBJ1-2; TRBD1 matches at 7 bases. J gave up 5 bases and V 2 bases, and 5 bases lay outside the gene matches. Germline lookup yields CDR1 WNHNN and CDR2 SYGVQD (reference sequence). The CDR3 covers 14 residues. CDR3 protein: CASSETGVYYGYTF. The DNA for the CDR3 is TGCGCCAGCAGTGAGACAGGGGTTTATTATGGCTACACCTTC.

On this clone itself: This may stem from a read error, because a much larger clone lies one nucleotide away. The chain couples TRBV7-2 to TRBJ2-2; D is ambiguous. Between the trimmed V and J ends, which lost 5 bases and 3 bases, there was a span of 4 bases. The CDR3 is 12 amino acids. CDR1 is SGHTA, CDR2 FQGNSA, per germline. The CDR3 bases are TGTGCCAGCAGCCCTTACACCGGGGAGCTGTTTTTT. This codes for CASSPYTGELFF. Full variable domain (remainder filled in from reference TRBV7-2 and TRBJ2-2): GAGVSQSPSNKVTEKGKDVELRCDPISGHTALYWYRQSLGQGLEFLIYFQGNSAPDKSGLPSDRFSAERTGGSVSTLTIQRTQQEDSAVYLCASSPYTGELFFGEGSRLTVL.

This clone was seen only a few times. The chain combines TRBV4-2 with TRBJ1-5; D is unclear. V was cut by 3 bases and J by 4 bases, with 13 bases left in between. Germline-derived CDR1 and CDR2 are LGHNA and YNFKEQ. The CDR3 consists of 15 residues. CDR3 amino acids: CASSQWLESNQPQHF. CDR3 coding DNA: TGTGCCAGCAGCCAGTGGCTAGAGAGTAATCAGCCCCAGCATTTT.

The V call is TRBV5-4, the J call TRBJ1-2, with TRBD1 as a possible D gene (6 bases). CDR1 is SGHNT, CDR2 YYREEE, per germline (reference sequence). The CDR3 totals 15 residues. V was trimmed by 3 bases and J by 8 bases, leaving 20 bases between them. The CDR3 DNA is TGTGCCAGCAGCTATCCCCAGGGGCCCACCCAAGGCTACACCTTC. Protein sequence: CASSYPQGPTQGYTF.

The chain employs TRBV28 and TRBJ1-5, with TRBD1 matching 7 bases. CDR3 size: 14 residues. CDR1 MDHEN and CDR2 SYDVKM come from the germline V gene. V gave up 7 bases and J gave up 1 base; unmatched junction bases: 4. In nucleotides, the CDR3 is TGTGCCAGCACCGCAGGGGGGAGCAATCAGCCCCAGCATTTT. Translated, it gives CASTAGGSNQPQHF.

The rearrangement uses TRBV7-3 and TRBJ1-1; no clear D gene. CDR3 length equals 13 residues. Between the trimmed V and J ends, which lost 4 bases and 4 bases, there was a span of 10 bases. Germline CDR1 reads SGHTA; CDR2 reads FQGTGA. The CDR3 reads CASSYGGGTEAFF. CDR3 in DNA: TGTGCCAGCAGCTATGGAGGTGGCACTGAAGCTTTCTTT.

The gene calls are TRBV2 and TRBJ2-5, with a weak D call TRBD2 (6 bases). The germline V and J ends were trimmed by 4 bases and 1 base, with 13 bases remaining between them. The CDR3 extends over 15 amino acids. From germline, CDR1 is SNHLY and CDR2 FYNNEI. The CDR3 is CASSGGGVFQETQYF. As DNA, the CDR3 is TGTGCCAGCAGTGGCGGCGGGGTGTTCCAAGAGACCCAGTACTTC.

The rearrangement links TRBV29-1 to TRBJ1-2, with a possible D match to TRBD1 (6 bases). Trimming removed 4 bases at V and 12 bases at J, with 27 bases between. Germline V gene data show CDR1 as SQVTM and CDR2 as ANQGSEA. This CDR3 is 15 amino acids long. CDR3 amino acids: CSVGGGDPQRAFNTF. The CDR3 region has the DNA TGCAGCGTTGGGGGGGGCGATCCTCAAAGGGCATTCAACACCTTC.

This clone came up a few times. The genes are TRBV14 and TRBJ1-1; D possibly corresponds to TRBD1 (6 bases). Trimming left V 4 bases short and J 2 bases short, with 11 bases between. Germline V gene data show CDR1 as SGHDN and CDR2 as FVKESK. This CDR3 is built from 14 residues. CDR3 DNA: TGTGCCAGCAGCCTACAGGGAGGTAACACTGAAGCTTTCTTT. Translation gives CASSLQGGNTEAFF.

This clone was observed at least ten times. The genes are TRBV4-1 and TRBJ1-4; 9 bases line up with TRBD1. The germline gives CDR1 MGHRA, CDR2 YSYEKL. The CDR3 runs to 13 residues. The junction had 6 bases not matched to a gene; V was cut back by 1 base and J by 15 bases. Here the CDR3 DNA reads TGCGCCAGCAGCCAAGCTGGGACAGGGTTATTGTTTTTT. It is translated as CASSQAGTGLLFF.

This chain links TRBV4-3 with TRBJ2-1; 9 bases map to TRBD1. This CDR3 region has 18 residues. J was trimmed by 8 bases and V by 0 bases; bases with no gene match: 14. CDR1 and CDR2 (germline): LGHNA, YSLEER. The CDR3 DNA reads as TGCGCCAGCAGCCAAGATCTACCCGGGACAGGGCATCTCTATGAGCAGTTCTTC. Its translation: CASSQDLPGTGHLYEQFF.

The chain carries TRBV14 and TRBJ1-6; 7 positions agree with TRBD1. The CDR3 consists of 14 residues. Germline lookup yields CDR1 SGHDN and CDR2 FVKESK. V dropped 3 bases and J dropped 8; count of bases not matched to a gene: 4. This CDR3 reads CASSQFTGDSPLHF. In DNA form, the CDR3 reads TGTGCCAGCAGCCAGTTTACAGGGGATTCACCCCTCCACTTT. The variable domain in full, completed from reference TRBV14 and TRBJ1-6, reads EAGVTQFPSHSVIEKGQTVTLRCDPISGHDNLYWYRRVMGKEIKFLLHFVKESKQDESGMPNNRFLAERTGGTYSTLKVQPAELEDSGVYFCASSQFTGDSPLHFGNGTRLTVT.